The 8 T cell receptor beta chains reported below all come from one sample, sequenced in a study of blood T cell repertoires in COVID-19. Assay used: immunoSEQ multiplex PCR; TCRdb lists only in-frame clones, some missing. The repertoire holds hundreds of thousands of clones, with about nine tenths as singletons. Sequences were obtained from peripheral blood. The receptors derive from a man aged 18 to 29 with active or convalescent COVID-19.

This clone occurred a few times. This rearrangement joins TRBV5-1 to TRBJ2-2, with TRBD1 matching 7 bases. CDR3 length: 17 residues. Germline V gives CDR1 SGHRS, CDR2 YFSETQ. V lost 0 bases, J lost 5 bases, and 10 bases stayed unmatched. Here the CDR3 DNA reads TGCGCCAGCAGCTTGGCCGCCGGGACCAGGGGGACCGGGGAGCTGTTTTTT. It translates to CASSLAAGTRGTGELFF.

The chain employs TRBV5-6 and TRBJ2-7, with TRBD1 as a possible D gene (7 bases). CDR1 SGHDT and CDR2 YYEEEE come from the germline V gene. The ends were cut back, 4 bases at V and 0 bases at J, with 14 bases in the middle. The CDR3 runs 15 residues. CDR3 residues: CASSPWRDSSYEQYF. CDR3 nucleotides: TGTGCCAGCAGCCCTTGGAGGGACAGCTCCTACGAGCAGTACTTC.

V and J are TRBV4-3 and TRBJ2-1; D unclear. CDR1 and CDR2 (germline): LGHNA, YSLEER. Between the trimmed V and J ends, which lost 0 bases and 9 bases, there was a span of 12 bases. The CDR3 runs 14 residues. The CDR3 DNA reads TGCGCCAGCAGCCAAGATATCGAGCCTGGTGAGCAGTTCTTC. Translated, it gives CASSQDIEPGEQFF.

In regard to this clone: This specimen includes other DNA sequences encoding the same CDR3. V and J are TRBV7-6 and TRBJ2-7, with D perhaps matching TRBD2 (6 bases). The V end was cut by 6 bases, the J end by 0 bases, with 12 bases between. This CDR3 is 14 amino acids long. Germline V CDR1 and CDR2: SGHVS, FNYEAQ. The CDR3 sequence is CASSPRGSSYEQYF. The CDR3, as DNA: TGTGCCAGCAGTCCCCGGGGGAGCTCCTACGAGCAGTACTTC.

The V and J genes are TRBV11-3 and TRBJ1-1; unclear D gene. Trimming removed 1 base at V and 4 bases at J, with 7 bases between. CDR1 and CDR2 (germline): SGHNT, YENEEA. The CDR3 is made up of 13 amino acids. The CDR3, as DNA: TGTGCCAGCAGCTTAGGCTATGGCACTGAAGCTTTCTTT. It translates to CASSLGYGTEAFF. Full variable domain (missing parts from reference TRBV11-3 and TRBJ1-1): EAGVVQSPRYKIIEKKQPVAFWCNPISGHNTLYWYLQNLGQGPELLIRYENEEAVDDSQLPKDRFSAERLKGVDSTLKIQPAELGDSAVYLCASSLGYGTEAFFGQGTRLTVV.

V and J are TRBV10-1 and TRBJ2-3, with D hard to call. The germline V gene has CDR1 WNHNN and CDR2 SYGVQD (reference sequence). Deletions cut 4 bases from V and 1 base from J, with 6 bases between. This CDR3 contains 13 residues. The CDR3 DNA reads TGCGCCAGCAGTGTATCTGGCACAGATACGCAGTATTTT. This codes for CASSVSGTDTQYF.

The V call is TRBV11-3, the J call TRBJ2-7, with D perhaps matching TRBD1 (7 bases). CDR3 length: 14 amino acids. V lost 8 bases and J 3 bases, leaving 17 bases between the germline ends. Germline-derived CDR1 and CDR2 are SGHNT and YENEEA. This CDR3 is CASPPGRGDYEQYF. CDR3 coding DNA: TGTGCCAGCCCCCCAGGCAGGGGGGACTACGAGCAGTACTTC.

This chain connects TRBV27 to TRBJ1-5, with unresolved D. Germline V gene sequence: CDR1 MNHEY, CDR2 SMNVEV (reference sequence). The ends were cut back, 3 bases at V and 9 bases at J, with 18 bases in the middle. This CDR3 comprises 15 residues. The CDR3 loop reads CASSLFPPRSSPQHF. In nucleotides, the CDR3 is TGTGCCAGCAGTTTGTTCCCCCCTCGGTCCTCGCCCCAGCATTTT.